A selection of T cell receptor beta chains follows, all from one sample in a study of Tregs in tolerant kidney transplant recipients. Clones were read by immunoSEQ multiplex PCR, and TCRdb kept only the in-frame ones, dropping some. The sample lists about 8,300 clones; about 35% were seen once. Their antigens remain unidentified. This specimen was CD8+ T cells from blood cultured with allogeneic cells, taken before the transplant. These receptors all stem from a human patient who received a combined kidney and bone marrow transplant. CDR3s include the opening cysteine and the closing phenylalanine or tryptophan. A D gene is named only where the DNA matches it firmly. Size tells how often a clone was seen (once, few, many) or the class of an expanded clone, and some rows leave it out.

V gene: TRBV27
D gene: -
clone size: large
J gene: TRBJ2-7
CDR3 DNA: TGTGCCAGCAGTTTAATACCAACGGGACACCTGACCTACGAGCAGTACTTC
CDR3 protein: CASSLIPTGHLTYEQYF

V gene: TRBV27
D gene: -
clone size: few
J gene: TRBJ2-1
CDR3 DNA: TGTGCCAGCAGTTTTCTCGGCCGGGACACTCCCTACAATGAGCAGTTCTTC
CDR3 protein: CASSFLGRDTPYNEQFF

V gene: TRBV19
D gene: -
clone size: medium-sized
J gene: TRBJ2-7
CDR3 DNA: TGTGCCAGTAGTATAACAGACTCCTACGAGCAGTACTTC
CDR3 protein: CASSITDSYEQYF

V gene: TRBV6-5
D gene: TRBD2
clone size: -
J gene: TRBJ2-7
CDR3 DNA: TGTGCCAGCAGAAAGACTAGCGGGAAATCCTACGAGCAGTACTTC
CDR3 protein: CASRKTSGKSYEQYF

V gene: TRBV11-3
D gene: -
clone size: -
J gene: TRBJ2-1
CDR3 DNA: TGTGCCAGCAGCTTTAACAATGAGCAGTTCTTC
CDR3 protein: CASSFNNEQFF

V gene: TRBV7-9
D gene: -
clone size: -
J gene: TRBJ2-1
CDR3 DNA: TGTGCCAGCAGCCCGACCCTGGGACACCGGTATGAGCAGTTCTTC
CDR3 protein: CASSPTLGHRYEQFF

V gene: TRBV7-6
D gene: -
clone size: -
J gene: TRBJ2-7
CDR3 DNA: TGTGCCAGCAGCTTTCGCCAGGGTTCCTACGAGCAGTACTTC
CDR3 protein: CASSFRQGSYEQYF

V gene: TRBV13
D gene: -
clone size: -
J gene: TRBJ1-6
CDR3 DNA: TGTGCTAGCAGCTTAAGGGGGATTAATAATTCACCCCTCCACTTT
CDR3 protein: CASSLRGINNSPLHF

V gene: TRBV19
D gene: -
clone size: -
J gene: TRBJ2-1
CDR3 DNA: TGTGCCAGTAGTACCCATAGAAACCCCTACAATGAGCAGTTCTTC
CDR3 protein: CASSTHRNPYNEQFF

V gene: TRBV27
D gene: TRBD2
clone size: medium-sized
J gene: TRBJ2-1
CDR3 DNA: TGTGCCAGCAGTTTACTCACTAGCGGGGGGGCCAGGAATGAGCAGTTCTTC
CDR3 protein: CASSLLTSGGARNEQFF

V gene: TRBV27
D gene: -
clone size: -
J gene: TRBJ2-7
CDR3 DNA: TGTGCCAGCAGTTTATTGGCGGGGCCCCCTCGGGAGCAGTACTTC
CDR3 protein: CASSLLAGPPREQYF

V gene: TRBV7-3
D gene: -
clone size: few
J gene: TRBJ1-1
CDR3 DNA: TGTGCCAGCAGCCCGGGACTCCCGGGCACTGAAGCTTTCTTT
CDR3 protein: CASSPGLPGTEAFF

V gene: TRBV7-9
D gene: -
clone size: -
J gene: TRBJ2-1
CDR3 DNA: TGCGCCAGCAGCCAATCCAGCGGGCGCCACTACAATGAGCAGTTCTTC
CDR3 protein: CASSQSSGRHYNEQFF

V gene: TRBV5-4
D gene: TRBD1
clone size: -
J gene: TRBJ1-1
CDR3 DNA: TGTGCCAGCAGCTTTATAGGACAGGGGGGTTTAACTGAAGCTTTCTTT
CDR3 protein: CASSFIGQGGLTEAFF

V gene: TRBV27
D gene: -
clone size: -
J gene: TRBJ2-3
CDR3 DNA: TGTGCCAGCAGTTTCTCTAGCACAGATACGCAGTATTTT
CDR3 protein: CASSFSSTDTQYF

V gene: TRBV2
D gene: -
clone size: -
J gene: TRBJ1-1
CDR3 DNA: TGTGCCAGCAGTGAAGCGGGCGGGGGGGTCCCGAACACTGAAGCTTTCTTT
CDR3 protein: CASSEAGGGVPNTEAFF

V gene: TRBV11-2
D gene: -
clone size: medium-sized
J gene: TRBJ2-3
CDR3 DNA: TGTGCCAGCAGCCGTTATAGAGTAGCAGATACGCAGTATTTT
CDR3 protein: CASSRYRVADTQYF

V gene: TRBV4-1
D gene: -
clone size: few
J gene: TRBJ1-4
CDR3 DNA: TGCGCCAGCAGCCAAGGGTACGAACAAACTAATGAAAAACTGTTTTTT
CDR3 protein: CASSQGYEQTNEKLFF

V gene: TRBV27
D gene: TRBD1
clone size: -
J gene: TRBJ2-5
CDR3 DNA: TGTGCCAGCAGTTTTATCGGACAGGGAGGTGAGACCCAGTACTTC
CDR3 protein: CASSFIGQGGETQYF

V gene: TRBV29-1
D gene: TRBD1
clone size: -
J gene: TRBJ2-7
CDR3 DNA: TGCAGCGTTGAAGGATGGACAGGGGGGACCTACGAGCAGTACTTC
CDR3 protein: CSVEGWTGGTYEQYF

V gene: TRBV7-9
D gene: TRBD2
clone size: -
J gene: TRBJ2-7
CDR3 DNA: TGTGCCAGCAGCGTCTCGGGGGGAGCCTACGAGCAGTACTTC
CDR3 protein: CASSVSGGAYEQYF

V gene: TRBV27
D gene: TRBD2
clone size: few
J gene: TRBJ2-7
CDR3 DNA: TGTGCCAGCAGCTTAGCCCCCGGACTAGCGGTCTACTACGAGCAGTACTTC
CDR3 protein: CASSLAPGLAVYYEQYF

V gene: TRBV4-1
D gene: -
clone size: few
J gene: TRBJ1-1
CDR3 DNA: TGTGCCAGCAGCTTCGGCGCGGGGGTTACTGAAGCTTTCTTT
CDR3 protein: CASSFGAGVTEAFF

V gene: TRBV13
D gene: TRBD1
clone size: -
J gene: TRBJ2-5
CDR3 DNA: TGTGCCAGCAGCTTGGGGACAGCACAAGAGACCCAGTACTTC
CDR3 protein: CASSLGTAQETQYF

V gene: TRBV2
D gene: TRBD2
clone size: -
J gene: TRBJ2-7
CDR3 DNA: TGTGCCAGCAGTGACGGACTAGCGGGACTGTCCGAGCAGTACTTC
CDR3 protein: CASSDGLAGLSEQYF

V gene: TRBV7-8
D gene: TRBD1
clone size: once
J gene: TRBJ2-7
CDR3 DNA: TGTGCCAGCGCTGAGGGGGCGGGCTACGAGCAGTACTTC
CDR3 protein: CASAEGAGYEQYF

V gene: TRBV4-1
D gene: -
clone size: few
J gene: TRBJ2-7
CDR3 DNA: TGCGCCAGCAGCCCCGGTCCCGGGGTTGGCCCCTACGAGCAGTACTTC
CDR3 protein: CASSPGPGVGPYEQYF